Following are 28 T cell receptor beta chains from one sample sequenced in a study of identical twins. TCRdb itself ran the 5' RACE reads through MiXCR, one entry per CDR3 protein. The sample yields nearly 900,000 distinct CDR3 sequences, approximately 13% seen once. In addition, the sample was reused for a study of yellow fever vaccine responses in identical twins.

The specimen was PBMCs. The receptor set was obtained from a woman younger than 30 in good health.

This chain uses TRBV7-9 with TRBJ1-1; D uncertain. In germline, CDR1 is SEHNR, CDR2 FQNEAQ (reference sequence). Trimming removed 8 bases at V and 4 bases at J, with 17 bases between. This CDR3 has 14 residues. CDR3 residues: CASAPPGDFTEAFF. The CDR3 DNA reads TGTGCCAGCGCACCGCCTGGGGATTTCACTGAAGCTTTCTTT.

This clonotype occurred a few times. The chain employs TRBV27 and TRBJ1-4; D is ambiguous. With 6 bases removed from V and 5 bases from J, the gap between germline ends came to 10 bases. This CDR3 has 13 amino acids. Germline CDR1 MNHEY, CDR2 SMNVEV (reference sequence). The chain's CDR3 is CASRMRVNEKLFF. The CDR3 DNA reads as TGTGCCAGCAGGATGAGGGTAAATGAAAAACTGTTTTTT. The full variable domain, completed using reference TRBV27 and TRBJ1-4, is EAQVTQNPRYLITVTGKKLTVTCSQNMNHEYMSWYRQDPGLGLRQIYYSMNVEVTDKGDVPEGYKVSRKEKRNFPLILESPSPNQTSLYFCASRMRVNEKLFFGSGTQLSVL.

The chain links TRBV7-9 to TRBJ1-1; TRBD1 is a possible D gene (5 bases). Germline CDR1 and CDR2: SEHNR and FQNEAQ (reference sequence). V lost 4 bases, J lost 4 bases, and 16 bases lay in between. The CDR3 extends over 15 amino acids. The DNA of the CDR3 is TGTGCCAGCAGCTCCCGACAGTTGGGTGGCACTGAAGCTTTCTTT. This translates into CASSSRQLGGTEAFF.

CDR3 DNA: TGTGCCAGCACCAATAACCCGGCAGCGGGCAACAATGAGCAGTTCTTC. Protein product: CASTNNPAAGNNEQFF. The chain combines TRBV7-2 with TRBJ2-1, with D possibly matching TRBD2 (6 bases). V gave up 7 bases and J gave up 5 bases, with 21 bases separating them. The CDR3 length is 16 residues. From germline, CDR1 is SGHTA and CDR2 FQGNSA.

The table lists this clonotype with many counts. V usage is TRBV9 and J usage is TRBJ2-3; a weak D match, TRBD1 (5 bases). CDR3 length: 13 amino acids. V was shortened by 5 bases and J by 2 bases, with 9 bases between the two germline ends. Germline V CDR1 and CDR2: SGDLS, YYNGEE. The CDR3 sequence is CASSDSNTDTQYF. In DNA form, the CDR3 reads TGTGCCAGCAGTGACAGCAACACAGATACGCAGTATTTT.

This clonotype appeared many times. The chain recombines TRBV12-3 or TRBV12-4 with TRBJ1-1; 10 nucleotides align to TRBD1. V shed 6 bases, J shed 3 bases, and the junction held 10 bases outside the gene matches. The CDR3 consists of 16 residues. In DNA, the CDR3 is TGTGCCAGCAGCCGAAGACAGGGGGCGCGAGACACTGAAGCTTTCTTT. This sequence encodes CASSRRQGARDTEAFF.

This clonotype was recorded a few times. V and J are TRBV20-1 and TRBJ2-1, with 11 bases lining up with TRBD2. Germline CDR1 reads DFQATT; CDR2 reads SNEGSKA (reference sequence). The J segment lost 3 bases and the V segment lost 2 bases, leaving 6 bases of the junction unmatched. The CDR3 is 16 amino acids. The CDR3 spells CSARKLLAGDYNEQFF. DNA for the CDR3: TGCAGTGCTAGAAAACTACTAGCGGGGGACTACAATGAGCAGTTCTTC.

This chain links TRBV7-3 with TRBJ2-7, with TRBD1 identical over 7 bases. The CDR3 length is 17 residues. Germline lookup yields CDR1 SGHTA and CDR2 FQGTGA. V shed 4 bases, J shed 0 bases, and the junction held 12 bases outside the gene matches. The chain's CDR3 is CASSYRYRGKNSYEQYF. The CDR3, as DNA: TGTGCCAGCAGCTACCGATACAGGGGAAAAAACTCCTACGAGCAGTACTTC.

This clonotype appeared a few times. This rearrangement joins TRBV7-9 to TRBJ2-3, with D perhaps matching TRBD2 (6 bases). Trimming left V 3 bases short and J 4 bases short, with 11 bases between. Germline V gene data show CDR1 as SEHNR and CDR2 as FQNEAQ (reference sequence). This CDR3 has 14 residues. The CDR3 bases are TGTGCCAGCAGCTTTGTCGGGGGTTCAGATACGCAGTATTTT. Translated, it gives CASSFVGGSDTQYF.

V usage is TRBV29-1 and J usage is TRBJ2-1, with D tentatively TRBD2 (6 bases). V lost 4 bases, J lost 8 bases, and 9 bases lay in between. CDR1 and CDR2 (germline): SQVTM, ANQGSEA. This CDR3 has 11 amino acids. The CDR3 region has the DNA TGCAGCGTTGCCTCTAGCGATGAGCAGTTCTTC. Encoded protein: CSVASSDEQFF.

This clonotype was seen only a few times. The chain carries TRBV3-2 and TRBJ1-3. TRBV3-2 has pseudogene status. CDR3 size: 16 residues. The CDR3 protein is CASSRLYNTAGNTIYF. The DNA of the CDR3 is TGTGCCAGCAGCCGTTTGTACAATACCGCTGGAAACACCATATATTTT.

The chain is built from TRBV6-4 and TRBJ1-6, with TRBD1 identical over 9 bases. Germline V CDR1 and CDR2: MRHNA, SNTAGT. J lost 7 bases, V lost 6 bases, and 7 bases had no gene match. This CDR3 is 15 amino acids long. The CDR3 region has the DNA TGTGCCAGCAGACTAACGGGACAGGGAAATTCACCCCTCCACTTT. Its translation is CASRLTGQGNSPLHF.

This clonotype was detected many times. This chain uses TRBV12-3 or TRBV12-4 with TRBJ1-1; TRBD1 aligns across 8 bases. The ends lost 4 bases at V and 4 bases at J; junction bases unmatched: 5. This CDR3 has 14 residues. The CDR3 sequence: CASSSGQALTEAFF. The CDR3 DNA sequence: TGTGCCAGCAGTTCGGGACAGGCGCTCACTGAAGCTTTCTTT.

The table lists this clonotype with many counts. The V call is TRBV20-1, the J call TRBJ2-7; TRBD2 matches 8 bases. This CDR3 comprises 15 residues. The V and J ends lost 7 bases and 3 bases, in that order; junction bases with no gene match: 14. The germline gives CDR1 DFQATT, CDR2 SNEGSKA (reference sequence). The DNA for the CDR3 is TGCAGTGTTGACGGTGGTTTCGGGGGGGGCTACGAGCAGTACGTC. Amino acids: CSVDGGFGGGYEQYV.

This clonotype occurred a few times. CDR3: CATSDLPGTGDQETQYF. The CDR3 DNA reads as TGTGCCACCAGTGATTTGCCTGGGACAGGGGATCAAGAGACCCAGTACTTC. This chain links TRBV24-1 with TRBJ2-5, with 10 bases matching TRBD1. This CDR3 is built from 17 residues. Losses at the gene ends were 0 bases for V and 2 bases for J; bases not matched to a gene: 5. Germline loops: CDR1 KGHDR, CDR2 SFDVKD.

V is TRBV12-3 or TRBV12-4 and J is TRBJ1-1; no clear D. The CDR3 length is 12 residues. V was trimmed by 7 bases and J by 2 bases, leaving 8 bases between them. The CDR3 loop is CASTLFNTEAFF. The CDR3 DNA sequence: TGTGCCAGCACTCTATTCAACACTGAAGCTTTCTTT.

This clonotype has a handful of counts. This chain connects TRBV10-3 to TRBJ1-2; possibly TRBD1 for D (5 bases). Germline values: CDR1 ENHRY, CDR2 SYGVKD. V dropped 11 bases and J dropped 4 bases, with 17 bases sitting between them. This CDR3 is built from 13 residues. In DNA, the CDR3 is TGTGCCCTGAGGGGACCCCTGAGCTATGGCTACACCTTC. This translates into CALRGPLSYGYTF.

This clonotype was seen a handful of times. The gene calls are TRBV7-9 and TRBJ2-2; D remains ambiguous. Deletions cut 2 bases from V and 3 bases from J, with 10 bases between. CDR3 size: 15 residues. Germline V gene data show CDR1 as SEHNR and CDR2 as FQNEAQ (reference sequence). The CDR3 reads CASSLQSQYTGELFF. Here the CDR3 DNA reads TGTGCCAGCAGCTTACAGTCACAGTACACCGGGGAGCTGTTTTTT.

This clonotype was observed a few times. This chain uses TRBV7-2 with TRBJ2-7; 9 bases map to TRBD1. Germline V gene lookup returns CDR1 SGHTA and CDR2 FQGNSA. Losses at the gene ends were 5 bases for V and 2 bases for J; bases not matched to a gene: 4. CDR3 length equals 14 residues. This CDR3 is CASSTRQGAYEQYV. In DNA, the CDR3 is TGTGCCAGCAGCACCAGACAGGGGGCCTACGAGCAGTACGTC.

This clonotype has more than one count but fewer than ten. The gene calls are TRBV7-2 and TRBJ2-1; no definite D call. Germline CDR1 SGHTA, CDR2 FQGNSA. Between the trimmed V and J ends, which lost 4 bases and 8 bases, there was a span of 18 bases. The CDR3 extends over 15 amino acids. CDR3: CASSSQAGFGHEQFF. CDR3 in DNA: TGTGCCAGCAGCTCTCAAGCTGGGTTTGGTCATGAGCAGTTCTTC. The full variable domain, with the rest looked up from reference TRBV7-2 and TRBJ2-1, is GAGVSQSPSNKVTEKGKDVELRCDPISGHTALYWYRQSLGQGLEFLIYFQGNSAPDKSGLPSDRFSAERTGGSVSTLTIQRTQQEDSAVYLCASSSQAGFGHEQFFGPGTRLTVL.

This sequence joins TRBV7-3 and TRBJ2-7, with TRBD2 identical over 7 bases. The CDR3 runs 15 residues. CDR1 is SGHTA, CDR2 FQGTGA, per germline. Germline trimming cut 0 bases from V and 7 bases from J; bases unmatched to any gene: 9. DNA of the CDR3: TGTGCCAGCAGCTTAACAACGGGAGGAGCTGGGGAGCAGTACTTC. Protein product: CASSLTTGGAGEQYF.

V gene TRBV12-3 or TRBV12-4 combines with J gene TRBJ2-7; D remains unclear. The CDR3 runs to 15 residues. Trimming stripped 6 bases from V and 3 bases from J, with 18 bases between. CDR3 DNA: TGTGCCAGCAGCTTGCAAGGGTCCGCAGGCTACGAGCAGTACTTC. Its protein product is CASSLQGSAGYEQYF.

This clonotype was counted a few times. This chain joins TRBV27 and TRBJ2-3; TRBD2 agrees at 9 bases. V gave up 5 bases and J gave up 5 bases; unmatched junction bases: 8. Germline V lookup: CDR1 MNHEY, CDR2 SMNVEV (reference sequence). The CDR3 loop spans 15 amino acids. The CDR3 reads CASSPLREGKDTQYF. In nucleotides, the CDR3 is TGTGCCAGCAGTCCCCTGCGGGAGGGTAAAGATACGCAGTATTTT.

A remark on this clonotype: Possible read error: a much larger clone is one base away. V gene TRBV6-5 combines with J gene TRBJ1-6, with D tentatively TRBD1 (5 bases). V dropped 0 bases and J dropped 9 bases, with 9 bases sitting between them. In germline, CDR1 is MNHEY, CDR2 SVGAGI. This CDR3 comprises 14 residues. The CDR3 loop reads CASSYSGPGSPLHF. CDR3 sequence (DNA): TGTGCCAGCAGTTACTCGGGGCCGGGTTCACCCCTCCACTTT.

V and J are TRBV3-1 and TRBJ2-2; the match to TRBD1 covers 8 bases. The CDR3 consists of 14 residues. Losses at the gene ends were 1 base for V and 7 bases for J; bases not matched to a gene: 2. The germline gives CDR1 LGHDT, CDR2 YNNKEL (reference sequence). The CDR3 sequence is CASSQAGGRGELFF. CDR3 coding DNA: TGTGCCAGCAGCCAAGCAGGGGGCCGCGGGGAGCTGTTTTTT.

V usage is TRBV6-1 and J usage is TRBJ2-5; no firm D call. Trimming took 6 bases from V and 3 from J, leaving 14 bases between them. The germline V gene encodes CDR1 MNHNS and CDR2 SASEGT. The CDR3 length is 14 residues. The CDR3, as DNA: TGTGCCAGCAGCGCCCCGGGCCGAAAAGAGACCCAGTACTTC. This translates into CASSAPGRKETQYF.

This clonotype was detected only a few times. The chain uses TRBV7-6 and TRBJ2-7; 7 positions agree with TRBD1. The CDR3 is 17 amino acids. Germline V lookup: CDR1 SGHVS, CDR2 FNYEAQ. V shed 2 bases and J 2 bases; nucleotides not matched to a gene: 12. The CDR3 protein is CASSLRGSARGTYEQYF. CDR3 DNA sequence: TGTGCCAGCAGCTTAAGGGGGTCTGCCAGGGGGACCTACGAGCAGTACTTC.

This clonotype was seen repeatedly, ten times or more. This chain uses TRBV5-1 with TRBJ1-5; 8 bases line up with TRBD1. The CDR3 contains 15 residues. Germline CDR1 reads SGHRS; CDR2 reads YFSETQ. V lost 4 bases and J lost 3; bases outside the gene matches: 6. CDR3: CASSAGQGINQPQHF. In nucleotides, the CDR3 is TGCGCCAGCAGCGCCGGACAGGGAATCAATCAGCCCCAGCATTTT.